The rows below give T cell receptor beta chains drawn from one sample of a study of shared clonotypes between healthy human individuals. Sequencing used immunoSEQ multiplex PCR; TCRdb keeps in-frame clones, though not all of them. Counted here are almost 750,000 clones, 55% to 80% occurring once; the ten biggest clones make up under 2%. Sequencing used memory CD4+ T cells sorted from blood. The receptors were sampled from a woman aged 25 to 45 in good health. The CDR3 runs from the conserved cysteine through the conserved F or W. The D gene is left open where the match is weak. Some rows mark clone size as missing; the rest say once, few, many or name a class of expanded clone.

>NA|TRBJ2-6|TRBV27|few
TGTGCCAGCAGTTTATCCAGTCTAGGGGCCAACGTCCTGACTTTC
CASSLSSLGANVLTF
>NA|TRBJ2-6|TRBV19|NA
TGTGCCAGTAGTCCTCGGACAGGAGCGGGAGCTGGGGCCAACGTCCTGACTTTC
CASSPRTGAGAGANVLTF
>TRBD1|TRBJ1-2|TRBV6-5|NA
TGTGCCAGCAGGAAGGGGACAGGGTTGAGTGGCTACACCTTC
CASRKGTGLSGYTF
>NA|TRBJ1-5|TRBV19|NA
TGTGCCAGTAGTATCGATTATAGCAATCAGCCCCAGCATTTT
CASSIDYSNQPQHF
>NA|TRBJ2-7|TRBV4-1|few
TGCGCCAGCAGCCAAGAGTCCGTTACCTACGAGCAGTACTTC
CASSQESVTYEQYF
>TRBD1|TRBJ2-6|TRBV5-6|NA
TGTGCCAGCAGCTTAGTGGGACAGGGGGCGCCTGGGGCCAACGTCCTGACTTTC
CASSLVGQGAPGANVLTF
>NA|TRBJ1-4|TRBV28|NA
TGTGCCAGCAGTTACATTGCAACTAATGAAAAACTGTTTTTT
CASSYIATNEKLFF
>TRBD1|TRBJ1-1|TRBV6-6|NA
TGTGCCAGCAGTTACTCGGGACAGATGAACACTGAAGCTTTCTTT
CASSYSGQMNTEAFF
>NA|TRBJ2-2|TRBV5-1|once
TGCGCCAGCAGCTTACGTGGCCGTCCGAACACCGGGGAGCTGTTTTTT
CASSLRGRPNTGELFF
>NA|TRBJ2-1|TRBV9|NA
TGTGCCAGCAGCGTAGGAGCGCTTTACAATGAGCAGTTCTTC
CASSVGALYNEQFF
>NA|TRBJ2-4|TRBV12-2|NA
TGTGCAGGATCGAGGGTATTAGCCAAAAACATTCAGTACTTC
CAGSRVLAKNIQYF
>TRBD2|TRBJ2-1|TRBV29-1|once
TGCAGCGTCGCGACTAGCGGGAGTCCCTACAATGAGCAGTTCTTC
CSVATSGSPYNEQFF
>NA|TRBJ2-3|TRBV5-5|few
TGTGCCAGCAGCAGACCGGGGGCAGATACGCAGTATTTT
CASSRPGADTQYF
>NA|TRBJ1-5|TRBV7-9|NA
TGTGCCGGTAGCAGGGGCAATCAGCCCCAGCATTTT
CAGSRGNQPQHF
>NA|TRBJ1-2|TRBV5-4|many
TGTGCCAGCAGCCTTGGACAGAACTATGGCTACACCTTC
CASSLGQNYGYTF
>TRBD2|TRBJ2-7|TRBV5-1|NA
TGTGCCAGCAGCCGACTAGCGGGAGTGAAAGAGCAGTACTTC
CASSRLAGVKEQYF